This T cell receptor beta chain emerged from a study of T-cell memory formation after mild COVID-19. One entry per CDR3 protein results from TCRdb running MiXCR on the 5' RACE reads. The sample lists roughly 550,000 distinct CDR3 sequences, 20% occurring once. Per germline, CDR1 KGHSH and CDR2 LQKENI. This CDR3 is built from 14 residues. Trimming shortened V by 3 bases and J by 3 bases, and 11 bases separated the two germline ends. The material sequenced was PBMCs or a T cell subset sorted from them (not recorded which). V and J are TRBV18 and TRBJ2-5, with D hard to call. This TCR derives from an adult woman who had mild COVID-19 (a few samples of this study predate the infection). Cell type and time point are not known. CDR3 bases: TGTGCCAGCTCACCGCGCGGTCCGGAAGAGACCCAGTACTTC. Its protein is CASSPRGPEETQYF.